These T cell receptor beta chains were read from a single sample in a study of shared clonotypes between healthy human individuals. Assay used: immunoSEQ multiplex PCR; TCRdb lists only in-frame clones, some missing. The table includes 550,000 to 700,000 clones, approximately 73% detected once. The material sequenced was memory CD4+ T cells sorted from blood. All receptors derive from a woman aged 30 to 39 in good health. Each CDR3 is given with its conserved first and last residue. D genes are given only for firm matches. The size entry is marked missing in some rows and otherwise reads once, few, many or a size class.

size	D	V	J	DNA	CDR3
few	-	TRBV6-5	TRBJ2-7	TGTGCCAGCAGTTACTCGGTTTGGGGAACCTACGAGCAGTACTTC	CASSYSVWGTYEQYF
-	TRBD1	TRBV2	TRBJ2-7	TGTGCCAGCGAGGAACAGGGGTTGGGAGCCGAGCAGTACTTC	CASEEQGLGAEQYF
-	-	TRBV5-1	TRBJ1-3	TGCGCCAGCAGCTTGGATAGCTCTCCGGAGGGAAACACCATATATTTT	CASSLDSSPEGNTIYF
once	-	TRBV15	TRBJ1-1	TGTGCCACCAGGGGAGGGGTGAACACTGAAGCTTTCTTT	CATRGGVNTEAFF
few	TRBD1	TRBV25-1	TRBJ1-5	TGTGCCAGCACCAGGGGGGGTGATCAGCCCCAGCATTTT	CASTRGGDQPQHF
-	-	TRBV6-4	TRBJ2-3	TGTGCCAGCAGTGCGTCCCCTACCTACCCAGATACGCAGTATTTT	CASSASPTYPDTQYF
-	-	TRBV28	TRBJ1-6	TGTGCCAGCAGCGACGGGTATAATTCACCCCTCCACTTT	CASSDGYNSPLHF
-	-	TRBV2	TRBJ2-2	TGTGCCAGCAGTGACGAGACGTTCGGGGACACCGGGGAGCTGTTTTTT	CASSDETFGDTGELFF
-	TRBD2	TRBV5-1	TRBJ2-2	TGCGCCAGCAGCTCCCCCGGACTAGCGGGCGCCGGGGAGCTGTTTTTT	CASSSPGLAGAGELFF
-	-	TRBV5-1	TRBJ1-1	TGCGCCAGCAGCGTCGGAGACACTGAAGCTTTCTTT	CASSVGDTEAFF
-	-	TRBV11-2	TRBJ2-2	TGTGCCAGCAGCTGGACTTCGAACACCGGGGAGCTGTTTTTT	CASSWTSNTGELFF
-	-	TRBV10-3	TRBJ1-4	TGTGCCATCAGTGACAGGGGAAATAATGAAAAACTGTTTTTT	CAISDRGNNEKLFF
many	TRBD1	TRBV7-9	TRBJ2-2	TGTGCCAGCAGCATCCCGACAGGGGGCCCGAACACCGGGGAGCTGTTTTTT	CASSIPTGGPNTGELFF
once	-	TRBV7-3	TRBJ2-2	TGTGCCAGCAGCCCTTGGACGGTGAACACCGGGGAGCTGTTTTTT	CASSPWTVNTGELFF
-	TRBD1	TRBV5-1	TRBJ1-5	TGCGCCAGCAGCGTCGGACAGGGAAGTCAGCCCCAGCATTTT	CASSVGQGSQPQHF
-	-	TRBV28	TRBJ1-2	TGTGCCAGCAGTGCGACAGGACCCACTAACTATGGCTACACCTTC	CASSATGPTNYGYTF
-	TRBD2	TRBV6-5	TRBJ2-7	TGTGCCAGCAGCCCCGGACTAGCTCGAGACGAGCAGTACTTC	CASSPGLARDEQYF
-	-	TRBV2	TRBJ2-7	TGTGCCAGCAGTGATACCTACGAGCAGTACTTC	CASSDTYEQYF
-	TRBD2	TRBV30	TRBJ2-1	TGTGCCTCCTCAGGACTAGCGGTTGTAAATGAGCAGTTCTTC	CASSGLAVVNEQFF
-	TRBD1	TRBV10-2	TRBJ1-1	TGCGCCAGCAAACCCTCGACTGGGACAGCGGGAAGGGGAACTGAAGCTTTCTTT	CASKPSTGTAGRGTEAFF
-	-	TRBV28	TRBJ2-1	TGTGCCAGCAGATCCCCTTCTAGCGCCAATGAGCAGTTCTTC	CASRSPSSANEQFF
-	-	TRBV7-9	TRBJ1-3	TGTGCCAGCAGCTCAGACCGGTTCTCTGGAAACACCATATATTTT	CASSSDRFSGNTIYF
-	-	TRBV5-1	TRBJ1-1	TGCGCCAGCCCCCCGGCGGCGGTTGAAGCTTTCTTT	CASPPAAVEAFF
once	-	TRBV30	TRBJ2-7	TGTGCCTGGAGATCGGGAAACTCCTACGAGCAGTACTTC	CAWRSGNSYEQYF
once	TRBD2	TRBV4-2	TRBJ2-5	TGTGCCAGCAGCCCCGCAGCGGGAGATGTGGGGACCCAGTACTTC	CASSPAAGDVGTQYF
once	-	TRBV19	TRBJ1-5	TGTGCCAGTAGTACAACAGGGAAAAATCAGCCCCAGCATTTT	CASSTTGKNQPQHF
-	-	TRBV21-1	TRBJ1-3	TGTGCCAGCAGCAAAGCTCCCTCCTGGGAGCACACCATATATTTT	CASSKAPSWEHTIYF
-	TRBD2	TRBV9	TRBJ2-2	TGTGCCAGCAGCGAGGCGGGAGTTAACACCGGGGAGCTGTTTTTT	CASSEAGVNTGELFF
-	-	TRBV19	TRBJ1-3	TGTGCCAGTCAATACATCTTCTCTGGAAACACCATATATTTT	CASQYIFSGNTIYF
-	-	TRBV2	TRBJ2-7	TGTGCCAGCAGTGAACAAGCACTTCTTTTCCACGAGCAGTACTTC	CASSEQALLFHEQYF
-	-	TRBV28	TRBJ2-6	TGTGCCAGCAGGGACAGCCCCTCTGGGGCCAACGTCCTGACTTTC	CASRDSPSGANVLTF
once	-	TRBV7-9	TRBJ2-3	TGTGCCAGCAGCCTAGGTGGGACGGATACGCAGTATTTT	CASSLGGTDTQYF
-	TRBD1	TRBV13	TRBJ2-7	TGTGCCAGCAGCAAGACAGGGCTCGAGCAGTACTTC	CASSKTGLEQYF
-	-	TRBV9	TRBJ2-7	TGTGCCAGCACCCCGGGAGAAGGGTCCTACGAGCAGTACTTC	CASTPGEGSYEQYF
-	TRBD1	TRBV7-3	TRBJ1-2	TGTGCCAGCAGCTTAGAAGGGGGCGTGGGCTACACCTTC	CASSLEGGVGYTF
few	TRBD2	TRBV11-2	TRBJ2-7	TGTGCCAGCAGCTTAGGGGGCGGGAGCTCCTACGAGCAGTACTTC	CASSLGGGSSYEQYF
once	-	TRBV29-1	TRBJ1-1	TGCAGCGTTAAGGACACAGTGAACACTGAAGCTTTCTTT	CSVKDTVNTEAFF
few	-	TRBV7-9	TRBJ1-3	TGTGCCAGCAGCGCCCGGGGCCGAGGGAGATTGTTGGACACCATATATTTT	CASSARGRGRLLDTIYF
-	TRBD1	TRBV7-9	TRBJ2-2	TGTGCCAGCAGCCCCCACTCGCAGGGGGCCACCGGGGAGCTGTTTTTT	CASSPHSQGATGELFF